This T cell receptor beta chain was profiled in a study of CD8 T cells in Susac syndrome. Reverse transcription used roughly 0.5 to 1 ug RNA and random hexamers. An immunoSEQ multiplex PCR amplified TCR beta CDR3 over 54 Vbeta and 13 Jbeta. Using its own MiXCR run on the immunoSEQ multiplex PCR reads, TCRdb lists one record per CDR3 protein. The sample lists some 180,000 distinct CDR3 sequences; just under 95% were seen once. TEMRA cells were enriched by FACS, while CD8+ and CD4+ T cells were obtained through a negative isolation that was performed magnetically. CDR3 length: 13 amino acids. V was trimmed by 2 bases and J by 8 bases, leaving 12 bases between them. From germline, CDR1 is SGHTA and CDR2 FQGNSA.

Specimen: CD4+ T cells from PBMCs. The chain combines TRBV7-2 with TRBJ1-2, with no clear D. The receptor was isolated from a human donor in good health. DNA of the CDR3: TGTGCCAGCAGCTTAACCGGGGATGGCGGCTACACCTTC. Its protein is CASSLTGDGGYTF.